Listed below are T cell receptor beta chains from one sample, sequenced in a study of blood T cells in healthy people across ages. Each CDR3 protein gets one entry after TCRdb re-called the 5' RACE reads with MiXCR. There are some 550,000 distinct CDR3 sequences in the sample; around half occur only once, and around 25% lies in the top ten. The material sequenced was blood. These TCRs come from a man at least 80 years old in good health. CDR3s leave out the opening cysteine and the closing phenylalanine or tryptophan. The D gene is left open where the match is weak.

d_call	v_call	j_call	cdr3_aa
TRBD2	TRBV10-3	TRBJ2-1	AIKSGGGYNEQF
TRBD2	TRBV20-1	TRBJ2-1	SASPSGMGNNEQF
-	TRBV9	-	ASSAVAGYNEQY
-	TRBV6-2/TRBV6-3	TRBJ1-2	ASTDANTHGYT
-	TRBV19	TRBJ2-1	ASSIVERPYNEQF
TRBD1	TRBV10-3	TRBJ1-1	AIKGAGSTTEAF
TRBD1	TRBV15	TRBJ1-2	ATSRVPQGARGYT
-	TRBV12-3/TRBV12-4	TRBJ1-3	ASSLVDRAGNTIY
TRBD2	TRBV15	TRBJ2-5	ATSLSSGGQETQY
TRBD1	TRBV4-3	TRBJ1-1	ASSLLGDREAF
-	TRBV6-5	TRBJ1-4	ASSGGRPEKLF
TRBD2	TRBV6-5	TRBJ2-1	ASRWTSGLSYNEQF
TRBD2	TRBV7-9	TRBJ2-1	ASSHGGGRLEEQF
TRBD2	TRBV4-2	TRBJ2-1	ASSQEAGGAYNEQF
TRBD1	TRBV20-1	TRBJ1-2	SASTRGSRDRDGYGYT
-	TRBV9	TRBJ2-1	ASSVATAGDEQF
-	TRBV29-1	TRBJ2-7	SVDVAGDTYEQY
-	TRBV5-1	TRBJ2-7	ASSKDSGTAEQY
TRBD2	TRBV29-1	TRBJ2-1	SVEELADNEQF
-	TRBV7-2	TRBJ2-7	ASSLSTGFSYEQY
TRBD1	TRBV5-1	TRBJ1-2	ASSTGDRGHYGYT
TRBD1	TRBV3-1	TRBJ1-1	ASSPTGGEAF
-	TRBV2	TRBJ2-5	ASNSRDTQETQY
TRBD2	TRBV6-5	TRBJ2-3	ASSYLSGLAGGPIADTQY
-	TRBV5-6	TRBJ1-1	ASSSEWNTEAF
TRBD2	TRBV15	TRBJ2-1	ATSRVTSGSYNEQF
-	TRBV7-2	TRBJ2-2	ASSSITRTQNTGELF
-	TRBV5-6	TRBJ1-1	ASSFRDNPWNTEAF
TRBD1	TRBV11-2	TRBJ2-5	ASSSQIPTGQETQY
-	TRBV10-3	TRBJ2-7	AISVVDTGGEQY
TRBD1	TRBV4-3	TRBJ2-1	ASSQDQGASNEQF
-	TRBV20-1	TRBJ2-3	SARNIRYSTDTQY
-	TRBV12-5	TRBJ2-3	ATRRGFPDTQY
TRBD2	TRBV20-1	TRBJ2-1	SASATTGLADNEQF
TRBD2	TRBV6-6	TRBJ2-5	ATREGGYQETQY
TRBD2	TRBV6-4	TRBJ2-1	ASSLGGRPNEQF
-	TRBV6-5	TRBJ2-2	ASSRGVANTGELF
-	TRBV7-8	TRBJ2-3	ATSTQGNTQY
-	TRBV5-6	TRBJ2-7	ASSLARGPEY
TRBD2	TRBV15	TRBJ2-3	ATQISPLGDYSTDTQY
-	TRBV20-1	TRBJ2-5	SARALLDSSTQY